This note documents a single TCR beta chain sequence. This clone was seen once. It lacks a known antigen. Per-nucleotide qualities are absent, and no much larger clonotype sits a single base away. TCRbeta CDR3 regions were amplified from genomic DNA by means of the immunoSEQ Assay, a bias-controlled multiplex PCR. The source study handled its data this way. Within the assay, amplification of reference gene primers was used to estimate how many nucleated cells each sample contained. To quantify the absolute abundance of each unique TCRbeta CDR3 rearrangement, sequence reads were collapsed and filtered. For each sample, productive Simpson clonality was calculated by taking the square root of Simpson's diversity index across productive rearrangements. Sourced from immuneACCESS, this table was stored by TCRdb with only in-frame sequences that have V and J called. A share of the clones is absent; for the studies checked, an unresolved V gene accounts for under half, and the remainder has no known explanation. For V, J and clone size, that table is used; D and trimming come from the DNA. The table for this sample lists 200,000 to 250,000 clones; roughly four fifths of them were counted only once. The top ten hold nearly 5% of the sample.

The data were taken from a study of blood T cell repertoires in COVID-19 (TCRdb year 2020). Regarding the research as a whole: The collaborator samples originated in the United States, Italy and Spain and spanned the acute and convalescent phases of COVID-19. Subjects who had been exposed to COVID-19, were actively infected with it, or had recovered from it provided the deeply sampled blood TCRbeta repertoires that made up the dataset. The repertoires were made available in a free public database intended to serve as a resource for research on the immune response to SARS-CoV-2. Where available, HLA class I and class II types were taken from metadata supplied by the sample provider and were not determined by assay-based typing. The material from the prospective study consisted of cDNA or gDNA derived from T cells, B-cell-depleted T cells, or PBMCs. Samples were obtained from the ongoing ImmuneRACE study (first 160 participants) and from about 1,300 subjects provided by 6 global collaborators. Sample metadata almost always included a de-identified subject ID, COVID-19 status, age in years and sex. Study-level results and caveats: Clinical and demographic metadata were provided uncurated, with the amount varying by source and participant.

In the prospective study, participants were roughly 18 to 89 years old, resided in 24 geographic areas of the United States, and were enrolled through a virtual design. Cohort assignment in the prospective study relied on participant-reported clinical history from a screening survey and a study questionnaire. Exposed participants were defined as having been in contact with someone with a PCR-confirmed or clinician-diagnosed COVID-19 case within 2 weeks of study entry. In the prospective study, whole blood, serum and a nasopharyngeal or oropharyngeal swab were collected from each participant by mobile phlebotomists. Prospective study participants could optionally give additional blood draws and questionnaires over a roughly two-month period. Blood samples from the prospective study were shipped frozen or at room temperature prior to DNA extraction. Taken from the germline V gene, the CDR1 and CDR2 loops are SGHDT and YYEEEE. Cut back by 3 bases and 5 bases, the V and J ends lie 9 bases apart. Taken from cysteine to phenylalanine, the CDR3 has 13 residues. Just CDR3 DNA is preserved here, 39 bases in frame from base 1.

This chain joins TRBV5-6 to TRBJ2-1; no D segment can be confidently identified. This TCR was recovered from a woman in her forties or fifties who had been exposed to COVID-19. The specimen was PBMCs or T cells enriched from blood (not recorded which). The CDR3: CASSSGYHNEQFF. Read as DNA, the sequence is TGTGCCAGCAGCTCCGGTTACCACAATGAGCAGTTCTTC.